These 10 T cell receptor beta chains originate from one sample sequenced in a study of shared clonotypes between healthy human individuals. Libraries were prepared by immunoSEQ multiplex PCR; TCRdb keeps only in-frame clonotypes and omits some of them. The table includes roughly 810,000 clones, about 96% detected once. Terminally differentiated effector memory CD45RA+ cells were left out of the naive CD8 fraction, which was CD45RO-negative and positively selected for CCR7. Sequencing was performed on naive CD8+ T cells sorted from blood. The source of these receptors is a man aged 30 to 45 in good health.

The chain couples TRBV5-1 to TRBJ2-3; perhaps TRBD1 as D (5 bases). There are 18 residues in the CDR3. Germline loops: CDR1 SGHRS, CDR2 YFSETQ. Trimming removed 4 bases at V and 5 bases at J, with 26 bases between. The DNA of the CDR3 is TGCGCCAGCAGCCACTCGGGCCGCATGGGGCGCCTGGAAGATACGCAGTATTTT. This encodes CASSHSGRMGRLEDTQYF. The full variable domain, with the rest looked up from reference TRBV5-1 and TRBJ2-3, is KAGVTQTPRYLIKTRGQQVTLSCSPISGHRSVSWYQQTPGQGLQFLFEYFSETQRNKGNFPGRFSGRQFSNSRSEMNVSTLELGDSALYLCASSHSGRMGRLEDTQYFGPGTRLTVL.

The rearrangement links TRBV6-6 to TRBJ2-3; 8 nucleotides agree with TRBD2. V dropped 10 bases and J dropped 3; count of bases not matched to a gene: 9. The CDR3 totals 14 residues. Germline lookup yields CDR1 MNHNY and CDR2 SVGAGI (reference sequence). CDR3 coding DNA: TGTGCCACTCTGGAGCTAGCGGGTACAGATACGCAGTATTTT. It codes for CATLELAGTDTQYF.

The chain recombines TRBV7-8 with TRBJ2-3; 11 nucleotides match TRBD2. The CDR3 sequence is 14 residues long. CDR1 SGHVS and CDR2 FQNEAQ come from the germline V gene. V gave up 8 bases and J gave up 5 bases; unmatched junction bases: 6. CDR3 sequence (DNA): TGTGCCAGCGGGGGACTAGCGGCGGGAGATACGCAGTATTTT. It codes for CASGGLAAGDTQYF.

V gene TRBV2 combines with J gene TRBJ1-1; D gene unclear. The CDR3 sequence is 14 residues long. Trimming removed 5 bases from V and 1 base from J, with 11 bases in between. Per the germline V gene, CDR1 is SNHLY and CDR2 is FYNNEI. In nucleotides, the CDR3 is TGTGCCAGCAGTAATCACGGCCAGAACACTGAAGCTTTCTTT. Translation: CASSNHGQNTEAFF.

Remarks on this clone: It is unclear where the CDR3 begins or ends on the DNA, so no DNA is shown, and the CDR3 is as TCRdb lists it. V usage is TRBV27 and J usage is TRBJ2-1; the table names TRBD2, a call not compared with the DNA. Germline V gene data show CDR1 as MNHEY and CDR2 as SMNVEV (reference sequence). The CDR3 comprises 15 residues, both ends counted. The CDR3: CASSSSTSDYNEQFF.

This chain links TRBV6-5 with TRBJ2-5; 8 nucleotides match TRBD1. Germline assignment: CDR1 MNHEY and CDR2 SVGAGI. The J segment lost 4 bases and the V segment lost 3 bases, leaving 7 bases of the junction unmatched. CDR3 size: 15 residues. CDR3 bases: TGTGCCAGCAGTTATAAGGACAGGGCTGGAGAGACCCAGTACTTC. Its translation: CASSYKDRAGETQYF.

The chain combines TRBV2 with TRBJ2-1, with no clear D. Germline values: CDR1 SNHLY, CDR2 FYNNEI. This CDR3 region has 10 residues. V was trimmed by 4 bases and J by 13 bases, leaving 8 bases between them. The CDR3 coding sequence is TGTGCCAGCAGTGCACAAGACCAGTTCTTC. This translates into CASSAQDQFF.

Comments on this clone: The junction shows a germline mismatch at one end, possibly a read error. The chain employs TRBV7-6 and TRBJ2-2; 7 positions agree with TRBD2. This CDR3 is 12 amino acids long. The V gene's germline CDR1 is SGHVS and CDR2 FNYEAQ. CDR3 protein: CASSLASGGLFF. The CDR3 nucleotides are TGTGCCAGCAGCTTAGCTTCGGGGGGGCTGTTTTTT. Complete variable domain (other parts from reference TRBV7-6 and TRBJ2-2): GAGVSQSPRYKVTKRGQDVALRCDPISGHVSLYWYRQALGQGPEFLTYFNYEAQQDKSGLPNDRFSAERPEGSISTLTIQRTEQRDSAMYRCASSLASGGLFFGEGSRLTVL.

The rearrangement joins TRBV19 to TRBJ2-1; 8 bases align to TRBD1. CDR3 length equals 17 residues. Trimming at V came to 2 bases and at J to 0 bases, leaving 6 bases not matched to a gene. The germline gives CDR1 LNHDA, CDR2 SQIVND (reference sequence). The CDR3 loop reads CASSISLTGGSYNEQFF. The CDR3 DNA follows: TGTGCCAGTAGTATAAGCTTAACAGGGGGCTCCTACAATGAGCAGTTCTTC.

The chain couples TRBV25-1 to TRBJ2-2; D uncertain. Germline loops: CDR1 MGHDK, CDR2 SYGVNS. The CDR3 loop spans 12 amino acids. V lost 2 bases, J lost 4 bases, and 2 bases lay in between. CDR3 amino acids: CASSETTGELFF. The DNA for the CDR3 is TGTGCCAGCAGTGAAACCACCGGGGAGCTGTTTTTT.